Shown below are 20 T cell receptor beta chains from a single sample sequenced in a study of blood T cell repertoires in COVID-19. Using immunoSEQ multiplex PCR, the repertoire was profiled, and TCRdb retains in-frame clones only, with some absent. There are 300,000 to 400,000 clones in the sample; around 90% occur only once, and less than 3% lies in the top ten. Sequencing was performed on peripheral blood. All receptors derive from a woman aged 30 to 39 with COVID-19, enrolled during active disease.

The genes are TRBV28 and TRBJ1-1, with no clear D. The germline gives CDR1 MDHEN, CDR2 SYDVKM. V was pared by 6 bases and J by 3 bases, with 17 bases between. CDR3 length equals 15 residues. The CDR3 DNA reads as TGTGCCAGCAGCCCCAGTCGGGGAGCATACACTGAAGCTTTCTTT. Its protein is CASSPSRGAYTEAFF. The complete variable domain, with remaining parts taken from reference TRBV28 and TRBJ1-1, reads DVKVTQSSRYLVKRTGEKVFLECVQDMDHENMFWYRQDPGLGLRLIYFSYDVKMKEKGDIPEGYSVSREKKERFSLILESASTNQTSMYLCASSPSRGAYTEAFFGQGTRLTVV.

The V and J genes are TRBV7-8 and TRBJ2-3; 11 bases fit TRBD2. This CDR3 has 17 residues. Per the germline V gene, CDR1 is SGHVS and CDR2 is FQNEAQ. V trimming: 6 bases; J trimming: 3 bases; junction bases outside the gene matches: 11. CDR3 nucleotides: TGTGCCAGCAGGGATGAGGTAGCGGGGGGGCGTACAGATACGCAGTATTTT. Residues: CASRDEVAGGRTDTQYF.

This clone was seen just once. The rearrangement joins TRBV12-1 to TRBJ1-1; the D call of TRBD1 is as the table states it, not checked on the DNA. TRBV12-1 is designated a pseudogene. The CDR3 runs to 16 residues. The CDR3 bases are TGTGCCAGCAGCGCTCTCCCAGGGGTCCAGGGCACTGAAGCTTTCTTT. Encoded protein: CASSALPGVQGTEAFF.

This chain connects TRBV7-2 to TRBJ2-7; D unresolved. The CDR3 runs to 13 residues. Germline V gene sequence: CDR1 SGHTA, CDR2 FQGNSA. Trimming removed 2 bases at V and 5 bases at J, with 10 bases between. CDR3 sequence reads: CASSLWFSDEQYF. The DNA of the CDR3 is TGTGCCAGCAGCTTATGGTTCTCGGACGAGCAGTACTTC.

This chain joins TRBV5-1 and TRBJ1-4, with 7 positions matching TRBD1. The germline V gene has CDR1 SGHRS and CDR2 YFSETQ. This CDR3 contains 16 residues. With V trimmed by 0 bases and J by 8 bases, 10 bases remained unmatched. CDR3 region: CASSLGTGPAEEKLFF. In nucleotides, the CDR3 is TGCGCCAGCAGCTTGGGGACAGGTCCCGCTGAGGAAAAACTGTTTTTT.

This clone was picked up a small number of times. The V gene is TRBV7-8, the J gene TRBJ2-7; 7 nucleotides match TRBD2. Germline V lookup: CDR1 SGHVS, CDR2 FQNEAQ. This CDR3 is built from 13 residues. V dropped 2 bases and J dropped 7; count of bases not matched to a gene: 5. The CDR3 reads CASSLSELAEQYF. As DNA, the CDR3 is TGTGCCAGCAGCTTAAGTGAACTAGCGGAGCAGTACTTC.

The V gene is TRBV5-1, the J gene TRBJ1-4; TRBD1 might be the D (6 bases). The CDR3 covers 14 residues. V gave up 4 bases and J gave up 4 bases, with 11 bases separating them. Germline-derived CDR1 and CDR2 are SGHRS and YFSETQ. The CDR3 loop is CASSLDSFNEKLFF. The CDR3 DNA is TGCGCCAGCAGCCTGGACAGCTTTAATGAAAAACTGTTTTTT.

This clone was picked up one time. The chain recombines TRBV30 with TRBJ1-2; D gene unclear. Germline loops: CDR1 GTSNPN, CDR2 SVGIG (reference sequence). The CDR3 contains 13 residues. The V end lost 4 bases, the J end lost 1 base, and 10 bases lay between the germline ends. This CDR3 reads CAWTRSINYGYTF. Here the CDR3 DNA reads TGTGCCTGGACCAGGTCTATTAACTATGGCTACACCTTC. Based on the CDR3 plus reference TRBV30 and TRBJ1-2, the full variable domain is SQTIHQWPATLVQPVGSPLSLECTVEGTSNPNLYWYRQAAGRGLQLLFYSVGIGQISSEVPQNLSASRPQDRQFILSSKKLLLSDSGFYLCAWTRSINYGYTFGSGTRLTVV.

The chain employs TRBV18 and TRBJ1-1; no clear D gene. V was clipped by 5 bases and J by 4 bases, with 11 bases between them. The CDR3 contains 13 residues. Germline V gene sequence: CDR1 KGHSH, CDR2 LQKENI. This CDR3 is CASSDPPGTEAFF. The CDR3 DNA sequence: TGTGCCAGCTCAGATCCGCCGGGCACTGAAGCTTTCTTT.

The chain links TRBV7-9 to TRBJ1-4; D is possibly TRBD1 (5 bases). Per germline, CDR1 SEHNR and CDR2 FQNEAQ (reference sequence). CDR3 length: 13 residues. Between the trimmed V and J ends, which lost 4 bases and 8 bases, there was a span of 11 bases. CDR3 residues: CASSSPKGEKLFF. Written as DNA, the CDR3 is TGTGCCAGCAGCTCCCCTAAGGGGGAAAAACTGTTTTTT.

The chain employs TRBV15 and TRBJ1-2, with 9 bases fitting TRBD1. The V gene end was trimmed by 2 bases and the J gene end by 5 bases; junction bases not matched to a gene: 6. In germline, CDR1 is LNHNV, CDR2 YYDKDF (reference sequence). This CDR3 is 15 amino acids long. CDR3 region: CATSRSPTGGYGYTF. The CDR3 DNA is TGTGCCACCAGCAGATCCCCGACAGGGGGTTATGGCTACACCTTC. The full variable domain, rest sourced from reference TRBV15 and TRBJ1-2, is DAMVIQNPRYQVTQFGKPVTLSCSQTLNHNVMYWYQQKSSQAPKLLFHYYDKDFNNEADTPDNFQSRRPNTSFCFLDIRSPGLGDTAMYLCATSRSPTGGYGYTFGSGTRLTVV.

The CDR3 bases are TGTGCCAGCAGTGAACACGGTCTTGCGGGCAATCAGCCCCAGCATTTT. Translated: CASSEHGLAGNQPQHF. J is TRBJ1-5 and V is TRBV6-1; no firm D call. Per the germline V gene, CDR1 is MNHNS and CDR2 is SASEGT. Trimming left V 2 bases short and J 2 bases short, with 13 bases between. The CDR3 loop spans 16 amino acids.

The chain couples TRBV3-1 (or the pseudogene TRBV3-2) to TRBJ2-5; maybe TRBD2 (6 bases). Germline V lookup: CDR1 LGHDT, CDR2 YNNKEL (reference sequence). The CDR3 length is 16 residues. The V end lost 0 bases, the J end lost 3 bases, and 14 bases lay between the germline ends. The CDR3 sequence is CASSQESGAREETQYF. The CDR3 region has the DNA TGTGCCAGCAGCCAAGAATCGGGAGCCAGGGAAGAGACCCAGTACTTC.

This chain uses TRBV5-5 with TRBJ2-2; 12 bases align to TRBD1. The CDR3 is 17 amino acids. Per germline, CDR1 SGHKS and CDR2 YYEKEE (reference sequence). The ends lost 4 bases at V and 4 bases at J; junction bases unmatched: 8. The CDR3 protein is CASSAGTGGAFTGELFF. The CDR3 DNA reads as TGTGCCAGCAGCGCCGGGACAGGGGGCGCGTTCACCGGGGAGCTGTTTTTT.

The genes are TRBV7-9 and TRBJ1-2; D is unclear. CDR1 is SEHNR, CDR2 FQNEAQ, per germline (reference sequence). V dropped 0 bases and J dropped 8 bases, with 10 bases sitting between them. This CDR3 region has 13 residues. CDR3 loop: CASSLALGRGYTF. The CDR3 nucleotides read TGTGCCAGCAGCTTAGCGTTGGGGAGGGGCTACACCTTC.

The chain uses TRBV29-1 and TRBJ1-4; maybe TRBD1 (6 bases). This CDR3 has 14 residues. Trimming stripped 6 bases from V and 3 bases from J, with 14 bases between. Germline V gene sequence: CDR1 SQVTM, CDR2 ANQGSEA. The CDR3 coding sequence is TGCAGCGTCGAGGTCGGGGGGCCTAATGAAAAACTGTTTTTT. It yields the protein CSVEVGGPNEKLFF.

The CDR3 sequence: CASSEMRETQYF. In nucleotides, the CDR3 is TGTGCCAGCAGTGAAATGCGGGAGACCCAGTACTTC. V gene TRBV6-1 combines with J gene TRBJ2-5, with no clear D. The germline V gene encodes CDR1 MNHNS and CDR2 SASEGT. This CDR3 region has 12 residues. V was pared by 2 bases and J by 5 bases, with 6 bases between.

The chain has TRBV15 and TRBJ1-6; D perhaps matches TRBD1 (5 bases). This CDR3 is built from 12 residues. The V end was cut by 0 bases, the J end by 14 bases, with 8 bases between. Per the germline V gene, CDR1 is LNHNV and CDR2 is YYDKDF (reference sequence). CDR3: CATSRDRGALHF. In DNA form, the CDR3 reads TGTGCCACCAGCAGAGACCGGGGGGCCCTCCACTTT. The whole variable domain, filled in from reference TRBV15 and TRBJ1-6, reads DAMVIQNPRYQVTQFGKPVTLSCSQTLNHNVMYWYQQKSSQAPKLLFHYYDKDFNNEADTPDNFQSRRPNTSFCFLDIRSPGLGDTAMYLCATSRDRGALHFGNGTRLTVT.

This chain uses TRBV10-3 with TRBJ1-1; D possibly corresponds to TRBD1 (5 bases). The germline V gene encodes CDR1 ENHRY and CDR2 SYGVKD. Trimming took off 4 bases at V and 3 bases at J, with 9 bases between the two ends. This CDR3 contains 13 residues. In DNA form, the CDR3 reads TGTGCCATCAGTGGGAGGGGTGACACTGAAGCTTTCTTT. Amino acid sequence: CAISGRGDTEAFF.

This clone was picked up a small number of times. V and J are TRBV6-5 and TRBJ1-5, with D perhaps TRBD1 (5 bases). V was trimmed by 7 bases and J by 6 bases, leaving 13 bases between them. Germline V lookup: CDR1 MNHEY, CDR2 SVGAGI. This CDR3 has 13 residues. DNA for the CDR3: TGTGCCAGCACCCCCAGGGCTCCTCAGCCCCAGCATTTT. Translated: CASTPRAPQPQHF.